These 19 T cell receptor beta chains were sequenced from one sample in a study of blood T cell repertoires in COVID-19 (dated by TCRdb to the early 2020s). Receptors were amplified or captured by the immunoSEQ multiplex PCR assay. In its TCRdb copy, this immuneACCESS table keeps in-frame sequences only and misses some clones. Where compared with another copy, unresolved V genes explain less than half of these, and the others have no known cause. For this sample the table gives about 73,000 clones, of which over 60% were detected only once. Together, the top ten hold around 2.3% of the sample. Input material: peripheral blood. Source of these receptors: a man in his 70s with COVID-19, enrolled during active disease.

J is TRBJ1-1 and V is TRBV15; unclear D gene. This CDR3 region has 13 residues. CDR1 is LNHNV and CDR2 is YYDKDF in the germline V gene (reference sequence). Trimming pared 3 bases from V and 0 bases from J, leaving 5 bases between. As DNA, the CDR3 is TGTGCCACCAGCAGGTCGTTGAACACTGAAGCTTTCTTT. Its protein product is CATSRSLNTEAFF.

The V and J genes are TRBV6-2 or TRBV6-3 and TRBJ1-5, with 9 bases aligning to TRBD1. V gave up 4 bases and J gave up 7 bases; unmatched junction bases: 8. Germline CDR1 reads MNHEY; CDR2 reads SVGEGT. This CDR3 region has 15 residues. CDR3 DNA sequence: TGTGCCAGCAGTTGGGGACAGGGACGGAACCAGCCCCAGCATTTT. It specifies CASSWGQGRNQPQHF.

Points on this clone: Additional DNA sequences in this sample encode the identical CDR3. The rearrangement links TRBV28 to TRBJ1-5, with 7 bases matching TRBD1. V was pared by 5 bases and J by 2 bases, with 6 bases of the junction left unmatched. The CDR3 runs 15 residues. Germline lookup yields CDR1 MDHEN and CDR2 SYDVKM. The CDR3 spells CASSPAGGGNQPQHF. Written as DNA, the CDR3 is TGTGCCAGCAGTCCCGCAGGGGGTGGCAATCAGCCCCAGCATTTT.

This sequence joins TRBV18 and TRBJ1-6; TRBD1 agrees at 8 bases. The germline CDR1 and CDR2 sequences are KGHSH and LQKENI. This CDR3 has 17 residues. Trimming at V came to 6 bases and at J to 5 bases, leaving 12 bases not matched to a gene. The CDR3 DNA is TGTGCCAGCTCTCAAATCCAGGGGGCGGTTGATAATTCACCCCTCCACTTT. Protein sequence: CASSQIQGAVDNSPLHF.

About this clone itself: Because the CDR3's place on the DNA is in doubt, the DNA is left out and the CDR3 is given as listed by TCRdb. J is TRBJ2-7 and V is TRBV6-4; no check of the table's D call, TRBD2, against the DNA was made. Germline-derived CDR1 and CDR2 are MRHNA and SNTAGT. Both ends counted, the CDR3 spans 18 residues. CDR3: CASERGLDSWSSTSGRGV.

The V gene is TRBV7-9, the J gene TRBJ1-1; the match to TRBD1 covers 8 bases. The CDR3 spans 12 residues. J gave up 7 bases and V 4 bases, and 2 bases lay outside the gene matches. Germline V gives CDR1 SEHNR, CDR2 FQNEAQ (reference sequence). CDR3: CASSWTGNEAFF. CDR3 in DNA: TGTGCCAGCAGCTGGACAGGGAATGAAGCTTTCTTT.

The chain couples TRBV6-6 to TRBJ1-2; 9 bases agree with TRBD1. The J segment lost 4 bases and the V segment lost 8 bases, leaving 8 bases of the junction unmatched. CDR3 length equals 14 residues. In germline, CDR1 is MNHNY, CDR2 SVGAGI (reference sequence). In DNA, the CDR3 is TGTGCCAGCGTGTGGACAGGGGAGGGCTATGGCTACACCTTC. This gives the protein CASVWTGEGYGYTF.

The gene calls are TRBV5-4 and TRBJ2-3, with D perhaps TRBD2 (6 bases). The V gene's germline CDR1 is SGHNT and CDR2 YYREEE (reference sequence). This CDR3 comprises 15 residues. Trimming removed 0 bases at V and 3 bases at J, with 11 bases between. The CDR3 DNA reads TGTGCCAGCAGCTTGGGTCTAGCGAGGACAGATACGCAGTATTTT. It yields the protein CASSLGLARTDTQYF.

V usage is TRBV24-1 and J usage is TRBJ2-3, with 10 bases identical to TRBD1. The CDR3 is made up of 18 amino acids. The trim removed 2 bases at V and 4 bases at J, leaving 11 bases unmatched. The germline V gene has CDR1 KGHDR and CDR2 SFDVKD. The CDR3 DNA is TGTGCCACCAGTGATTCTAAGACAGGGGGCGTTGGTTCAGATACGCAGTATTTT. Translated, it gives CATSDSKTGGVGSDTQYF.

This clone was observed a handful of times. V usage is TRBV11-2 and J usage is TRBJ1-2; D is perhaps TRBD1 (5 bases). CDR1 SGHAT and CDR2 FQNNGV come from the germline V gene. This CDR3 has 13 amino acids. V dropped 3 bases and J dropped 8 bases, with 13 bases sitting between them. DNA for the CDR3: TGTGCCAGCAGCTTGGGCAGGGAGGGAGGCTACACCTTC. Translated, it gives CASSLGREGGYTF.

This clone has a count of ten or more. The genes are TRBV9 and TRBJ1-2; 7 nucleotides line up with TRBD1. CDR3 length: 13 amino acids. Trimming took 3 bases from V and 6 from J; bases not matched to a gene: 5. Per germline, CDR1 SGDLS and CDR2 YYNGEE. CDR3 nucleotide sequence: TGTGCCAGCAGCGAGACAGGGAGCGATGGCTACACCTTC. Translation: CASSETGSDGYTF. Filled out from reference TRBV9 and TRBJ1-2, the complete variable domain reads DSGVTQTPKHLITATGQRVTLRCSPRSGDLSVYWYQQSLDQGLQFLIQYYNGEERAKGNILERFSAQQFPDLHSELNLSSLELGDSALYFCASSETGSDGYTFGSGTRLTVV.

The J gene is TRBJ1-2, the V gene TRBV27; a possible D gene is TRBD1 (6 bases). V lost 4 bases to trimming and J lost 8 bases, with 14 bases between them. This CDR3 has 13 residues. The germline V gene has CDR1 MNHEY and CDR2 SMNVEV (reference sequence). The CDR3 loop reads CASSSGRGSGYTF. CDR3 DNA sequence: TGTGCCAGCAGTTCCGGCAGGGGAAGCGGCTACACCTTC.

V and J are TRBV30 and TRBJ1-2; 9 bases line up with TRBD1. Germline CDR1 is GTSNPN and CDR2 is SVGIG (reference sequence). This CDR3 is built from 14 residues. The J segment lost 4 bases and the V segment lost 5 bases, leaving 8 bases of the junction unmatched. This chain's CDR3 is CAWYRGREGYGYTF. CDR3 DNA: TGTGCCTGGTACAGGGGGCGAGAAGGCTATGGCTACACCTTC.

CDR3 region: CASSVARGLNTQYF. The CDR3 DNA reads as TGTGCCAGCAGCGTGGCCAGGGGTTTGAATACGCAGTATTTT. The chain carries TRBV14 and TRBJ2-3; a possible D gene is TRBD1 (6 bases). V dropped 5 bases and J dropped 7 bases, with 16 bases sitting between them. Germline assignment: CDR1 SGHDN and CDR2 FVKESK. CDR3 length: 14 residues.

The chain employs TRBV4-3 and TRBJ2-2; the D gene is possibly TRBD1 (6 bases). Germline V gene lookup returns CDR1 LGHNA and CDR2 YSLEER. The CDR3 covers 16 residues. V lost 0 bases and J lost 5, with 13 bases in between. CDR3 DNA sequence: TGCGCCAGCAGCCAAGAATACAGGGTCGTAACCGGGGAGCTGTTTTTT. Translated, it gives CASSQEYRVVTGELFF.

This chain connects TRBV24-1 to TRBJ2-7; 8 bases agree with TRBD2. J was trimmed by 3 bases and V by 7 bases; bases with no gene match: 4. CDR3 length: 13 amino acids. The germline gives CDR1 KGHDR, CDR2 SFDVKD. CDR3 region: CATRLADVYEQYF. The CDR3 DNA follows: TGTGCCACCAGACTAGCGGACGTCTACGAGCAGTACTTC.

The chain has TRBV25-1 and TRBJ2-7; D may be TRBD2 (7 bases). Trimming shortened V by 4 bases and J by 6 bases, and 13 bases separated the two germline ends. CDR3 length: 13 amino acids. Germline assignment: CDR1 MGHDK and CDR2 SYGVNS. CDR3 sequence (DNA): TGTGCCAGCAGTGGTGGGGGCGGGGGCGAGCAGTACTTC. Translated: CASSGGGGGEQYF.

The V call is TRBV7-2, the J call TRBJ1-1; the D gene is possibly TRBD1 (6 bases). CDR3 length equals 13 residues. Trimming cost V 5 bases and J 9 bases, with 16 bases left between them. Germline CDR1 SGHTA, CDR2 FQGNSA. The CDR3 DNA reads TGTGCCAGCAGCCTGGGTTACAGGGAGAAAGCTTTCTTT. As protein: CASSLGYREKAFF.

This chain links TRBV3-1 (or the pseudogene TRBV3-2) with TRBJ1-1; D is perhaps TRBD1 (6 bases). Trimming removed 5 bases from V and 4 bases from J, with 14 bases in between. CDR3 length equals 14 residues. The germline CDR1 and CDR2 sequences are LGHDT and YNNKEL (reference sequence). The CDR3 DNA follows: TGTGCCAGCAGCTTAGATGGGGGCCTCACTGAAGCTTTCTTT. It translates to CASSLDGGLTEAFF.